Detailed here is one TCR beta chain. The antigen is undetermined. These data belong to a study of cytomegalovirus exposure and HLA in healthy donors. With 60 Vbeta and 13 Jbeta primers, the PCR was carried out. Assay used: immunoSEQ multiplex PCR; TCRdb lists only in-frame clones, some missing. The profile shows 150,000 to 200,000 clones, roughly 80% of them singletons. General study findings and limits: Some TCR beta chains (roughly 150 of them) were listed as cytomegalovirus-associated.

The junction had 4 bases not matched to a gene; V was cut back by 0 bases and J by 6 bases. Germline CDR1 MGHDK, CDR2 SYGVNS. The CDR3 consists of 16 residues. J is TRBJ2-2 and V is TRBV25-1, with TRBD1 matching 10 bases. The source material was PBMCs. The clonotype originates from a male donor in good health and CMV-seropositive. Here the CDR3 DNA reads TGTGCCAGCAGTGAATATGACAGGGGGCTACCCGGGGAGCTGTTTTTT. Its protein product is CASSEYDRGLPGELFF.